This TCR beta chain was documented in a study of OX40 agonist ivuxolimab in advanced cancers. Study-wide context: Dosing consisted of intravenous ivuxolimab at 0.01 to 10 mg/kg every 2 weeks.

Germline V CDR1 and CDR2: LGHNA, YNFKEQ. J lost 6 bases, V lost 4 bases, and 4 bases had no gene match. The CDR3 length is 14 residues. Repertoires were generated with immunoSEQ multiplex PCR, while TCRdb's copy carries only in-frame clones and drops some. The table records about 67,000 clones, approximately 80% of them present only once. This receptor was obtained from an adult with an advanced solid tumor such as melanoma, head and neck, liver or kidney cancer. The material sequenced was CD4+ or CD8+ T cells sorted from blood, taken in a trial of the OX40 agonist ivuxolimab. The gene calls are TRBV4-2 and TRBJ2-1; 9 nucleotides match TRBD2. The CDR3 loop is CASSRGLALNEQFF. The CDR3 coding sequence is TGTGCCAGCAGCCGGGGACTAGCCCTCAATGAGCAGTTCTTC.